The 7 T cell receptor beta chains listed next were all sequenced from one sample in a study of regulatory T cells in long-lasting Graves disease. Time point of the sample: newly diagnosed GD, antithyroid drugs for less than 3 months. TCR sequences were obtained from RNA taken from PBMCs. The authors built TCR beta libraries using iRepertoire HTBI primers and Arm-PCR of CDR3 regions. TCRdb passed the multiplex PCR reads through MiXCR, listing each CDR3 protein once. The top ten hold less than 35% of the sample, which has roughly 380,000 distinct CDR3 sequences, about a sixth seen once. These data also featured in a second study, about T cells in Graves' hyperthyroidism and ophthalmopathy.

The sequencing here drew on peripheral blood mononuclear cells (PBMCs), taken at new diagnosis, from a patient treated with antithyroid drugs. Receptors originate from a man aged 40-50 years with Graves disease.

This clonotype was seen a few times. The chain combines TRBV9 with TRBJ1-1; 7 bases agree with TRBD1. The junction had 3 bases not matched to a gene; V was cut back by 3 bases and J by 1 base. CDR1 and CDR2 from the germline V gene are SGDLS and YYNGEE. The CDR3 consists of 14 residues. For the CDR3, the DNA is TGTGCCAGCAGCGCAACAGGGGCGAACACTGAAGCTTTCTTT. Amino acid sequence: CASSATGANTEAFF.

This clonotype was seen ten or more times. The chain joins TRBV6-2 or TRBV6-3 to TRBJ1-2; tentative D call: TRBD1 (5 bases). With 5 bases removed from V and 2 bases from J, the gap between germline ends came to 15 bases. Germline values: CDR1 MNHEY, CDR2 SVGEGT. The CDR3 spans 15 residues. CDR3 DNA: TGTGCCAGCAGTCCACCCTTGACAGTAAACTATGGCTACACCTTC. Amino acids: CASSPPLTVNYGYTF.

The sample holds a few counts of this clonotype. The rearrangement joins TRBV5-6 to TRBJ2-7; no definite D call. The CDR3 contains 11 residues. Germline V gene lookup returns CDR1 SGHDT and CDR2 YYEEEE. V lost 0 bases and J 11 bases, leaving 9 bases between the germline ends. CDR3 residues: CASSLERKEYF. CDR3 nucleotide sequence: TGTGCCAGCAGCTTGGAGAGAAAGGAGTACTTC.

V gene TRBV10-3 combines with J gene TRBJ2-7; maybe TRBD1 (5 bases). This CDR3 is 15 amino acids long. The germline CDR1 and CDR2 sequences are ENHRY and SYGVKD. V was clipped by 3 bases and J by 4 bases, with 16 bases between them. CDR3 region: CAISDLDSRVYEQYF. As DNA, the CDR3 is TGTGCCATCAGTGACCTCGACAGTCGAGTATACGAGCAGTACTTC.

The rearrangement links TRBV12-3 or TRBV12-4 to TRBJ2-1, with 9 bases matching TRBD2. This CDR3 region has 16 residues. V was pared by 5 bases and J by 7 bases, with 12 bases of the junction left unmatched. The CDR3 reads CASSARGGAFENEQFF. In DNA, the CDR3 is TGTGCCAGCAGTGCCCGCGGGGGGGCCTTTGAGAATGAGCAGTTCTTC.

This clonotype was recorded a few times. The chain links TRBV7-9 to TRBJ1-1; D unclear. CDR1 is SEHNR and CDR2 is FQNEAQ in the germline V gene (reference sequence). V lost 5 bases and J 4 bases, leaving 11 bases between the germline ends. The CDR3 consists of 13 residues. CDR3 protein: CASSMREGTEAFF. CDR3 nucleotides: TGTGCCAGCAGCATGCGGGAGGGCACTGAAGCTTTCTTT.

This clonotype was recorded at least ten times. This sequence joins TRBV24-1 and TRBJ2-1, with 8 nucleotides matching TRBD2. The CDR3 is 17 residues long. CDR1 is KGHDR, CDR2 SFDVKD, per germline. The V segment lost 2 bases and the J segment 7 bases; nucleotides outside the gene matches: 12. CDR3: CATSDSPGGGGTNEQFF. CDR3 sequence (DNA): TGTGCCACCAGTGATTCGCCGGGGGGGGGGGGCACAAATGAGCAGTTCTTC.